This T cell receptor (beta chain) was identified during a study of brain T cells in children with intractable seizures. Deletions cut 2 bases from V and 1 base from J, with 2 bases between. CDR1 and CDR2 from the germline V gene are DFQATT and SNEGSKA (reference sequence). CDR3 length: 11 amino acids. Assay: immunoSEQ multiplex PCR; the TCRdb copy retains only in-frame clones and omits some. The sample contains about 120,000 clones, around 94% of which appear only once. Sequencing used peripheral blood, obtained at surgery. The chain couples TRBV20-1 to TRBJ1-2; D ambiguous. The source of this sequence is a boy in the first two years of life with hemimegalencephaly and intractable seizures. CDR3 protein: CSARHNYGYTF. In nucleotides, the CDR3 is TGCAGTGCTAGACATAACTATGGCTACACCTTC.